A selection of T cell receptor beta chains follows, all from one sample in a study of human T cells and chemical hapten exposure. Each CDR3 protein gets one entry after TCRdb re-called the 5' RACE reads with MiXCR. The data show around 140,000 distinct CDR3 sequences, 3.5% to 5% seen once. The source of these receptors is a female donor in good health. The CDR3 runs from the conserved cysteine through the conserved F or W. A D gene is named only where the DNA matches it firmly. Some rows have no size entry. The others give once, few or many, or a class for an expanded clone.

cdr3_length: 14; j_call: TRBJ2-1; d_call: TRBD2; v_call: TRBV20-1; clone_size: many; cdr3_nt: TGCAGTGCTAGTCGGGGACTAGCAGACAATGAGCAGTTCTTC; cdr3_aa: CSASRGLADNEQFF
cdr3_length: 14; j_call: TRBJ1-1; d_call: TRBD1; v_call: TRBV3-1; clone_size: NA; cdr3_nt: TGTGCCAGCAGCCGGACAGGGTGGGGGACTGAAGCTTTCTTT; cdr3_aa: CASSRTGWGTEAFF
cdr3_length: 14; j_call: TRBJ1-1; d_call: NA; v_call: TRBV29-1; clone_size: many; cdr3_nt: TGCAGCTCTGGACCCGGGCTGGAAGTCGCTGAAGCTTTCTTT; cdr3_aa: CSSGPGLEVAEAFF
cdr3_length: 13; j_call: TRBJ2-7; d_call: NA; v_call: TRBV27; clone_size: NA; cdr3_nt: TGTGCCAGCAGTTTCCCCGGCGGCTACGAGCAGTACTTC; cdr3_aa: CASSFPGGYEQYF
cdr3_length: 12; j_call: TRBJ2-1; d_call: NA; v_call: TRBV9; clone_size: many; cdr3_nt: TGTGCCAGCAGCGTAGGTTACAATGAGCAGTTCTTC; cdr3_aa: CASSVGYNEQFF
cdr3_length: 13; j_call: TRBJ2-1; d_call: NA; v_call: TRBV5-1; clone_size: many; cdr3_nt: TGCGCCAGCAGCTTACCGGGTTACAATGAGCAGTTCTTC; cdr3_aa: CASSLPGYNEQFF
cdr3_length: 15; j_call: TRBJ1-1; d_call: NA; v_call: TRBV3-1; clone_size: many; cdr3_nt: TGTGCCAGCAGCCAAGGAAGGGGCCGGAACACTGAAGCTTTCTTT; cdr3_aa: CASSQGRGRNTEAFF
cdr3_length: 20; j_call: TRBJ2-5; d_call: TRBD1; v_call: TRBV7-8; clone_size: many; cdr3_nt: TGTGCCAGCAGCTTAGACCGCGAGACAGGGGGTTCAGGTGGGCAAGAGACCCAGTACTTC; cdr3_aa: CASSLDRETGGSGGQETQYF
cdr3_length: 14; j_call: TRBJ1-6; d_call: TRBD1; v_call: TRBV28; clone_size: NA; cdr3_nt: TGTGCCAGCAGGGAAGGGGGCTGTGGATCACCCCTCCACTTT; cdr3_aa: CASREGGCGSPLHF
cdr3_length: 12; j_call: TRBJ1-2; d_call: NA; v_call: TRBV20-1; clone_size: many; cdr3_nt: TGCAGTGCTAGGAGGGGAGACTATGGCTACACCTTC; cdr3_aa: CSARRGDYGYTF
cdr3_length: 13; j_call: TRBJ1-1; d_call: NA; v_call: TRBV21-1; clone_size: many; cdr3_nt: TGTGCCAGCAGCAAAGCGCGAGTAACTGAAGCTTTCTTT; cdr3_aa: CASSKARVTEAFF
cdr3_length: 14; j_call: TRBJ1-5; d_call: TRBD1; v_call: TRBV30; clone_size: NA; cdr3_nt: TGTGCCTGGAGTGTAACCGGGACAGAGACTTTCCAGCATTTT; cdr3_aa: CAWSVTGTETFQHF
cdr3_length: 15; j_call: TRBJ2-2; d_call: NA; v_call: TRBV18; clone_size: many; cdr3_nt: TGTGCCAGCTCACCACAGGGGCCGAACACCGGGGAGCTGTTTTTT; cdr3_aa: CASSPQGPNTGELFF
cdr3_length: 13; j_call: TRBJ2-7; d_call: NA; v_call: TRBV6-6; clone_size: many; cdr3_nt: TGTGCCAGTTCTAAAGGGGGGCTGGACGAGCAGTACTTC; cdr3_aa: CASSKGGLDEQYF
cdr3_length: 15; j_call: TRBJ1-1; d_call: NA; v_call: TRBV5-6; clone_size: many; cdr3_nt: TGTGCCAGCAGCCCCAATTACGGGGAGGGCACTGAAGCTTTCTTT; cdr3_aa: CASSPNYGEGTEAFF
cdr3_length: 16; j_call: TRBJ2-2; d_call: NA; v_call: TRBV3-1; clone_size: many; cdr3_nt: TGTGCCAGCAGCCAAGCAGGACAGACGAACACCGGGGAGCTGTTTTTT; cdr3_aa: CASSQAGQTNTGELFF
cdr3_length: 14; j_call: TRBJ1-1; d_call: TRBD1; v_call: TRBV12-5; clone_size: many; cdr3_nt: TGTGCTAGTGGTGCTCCGGGACAGGGCACTGAAGCTTTCTTT; cdr3_aa: CASGAPGQGTEAFF
cdr3_length: 13; j_call: TRBJ2-1; d_call: NA; v_call: TRBV6-6; clone_size: NA; cdr3_nt: TGTGCCACCCAGTGGACAGTTGCCTATGAGCAGTTCTTC; cdr3_aa: CATQWTVAYEQFF
cdr3_length: 10; j_call: TRBJ2-7; d_call: NA; v_call: TRBV27; clone_size: many; cdr3_nt: TGTGCCACCGGGTTTTACGAGCAGTACTTC; cdr3_aa: CATGFYEQYF
cdr3_length: 15; j_call: TRBJ2-3; d_call: TRBD2; v_call: TRBV5-4; clone_size: many; cdr3_nt: TGTGCCAGCAGCCATAGCGGGGGGGCTTGGGATACGCAGTATTTT; cdr3_aa: CASSHSGGAWDTQYF
cdr3_length: 12; j_call: TRBJ1-1; d_call: TRBD1; v_call: TRBV12-3/TRBV12-4; clone_size: many; cdr3_nt: TGTGCCAGCAGTTGGGGACAGGGGGAAGCTTTCTTT; cdr3_aa: CASSWGQGEAFF
cdr3_length: 19; j_call: TRBJ2-6; d_call: NA; v_call: TRBV20-1; clone_size: many; cdr3_nt: TGCAGTGCCGTTCCAGTCTGGACACAGTCAAGCTCTGGGGCCAACGTCCTGACTTTC; cdr3_aa: CSAVPVWTQSSSGANVLTF
cdr3_length: 16; j_call: TRBJ2-1; d_call: NA; v_call: TRBV6-1; clone_size: many; cdr3_nt: TGTGCCAGCAGTGAAGTCTACCCTGGGATCTACAATGAGCAGTTCTTC; cdr3_aa: CASSEVYPGIYNEQFF
cdr3_length: 18; j_call: TRBJ1-1; d_call: NA; v_call: TRBV3-1; clone_size: NA; cdr3_nt: TGTGCCAGCAGCCAAGGGCGTGGTAGGGCCCCGGTGAACACTGAAGCTTACTTT; cdr3_aa: CASSQGRGRAPVNTEAYF
cdr3_length: 14; j_call: TRBJ1-6; d_call: NA; v_call: TRBV10-2; clone_size: many; cdr3_nt: TGCGCCAGCAAACCTCCGGGACACGGCTCACCCCTCCACTTT; cdr3_aa: CASKPPGHGSPLHF
cdr3_length: 14; j_call: TRBJ2-7; d_call: NA; v_call: TRBV15; clone_size: NA; cdr3_nt: TGTGCCACCAGCAGAAGCAGGGGTACCTACGAGCAGTACTTC; cdr3_aa: CATSRSRGTYEQYF
cdr3_length: 17; j_call: TRBJ2-5; d_call: TRBD2; v_call: TRBV2; clone_size: NA; cdr3_nt: TGTGCCAGCAGTGAAGGGGGAGCGGGGACGCCCCGGAAGACCCAGTACTTC; cdr3_aa: CASSEGGAGTPRKTQYF
cdr3_length: 14; j_call: TRBJ1-1; d_call: TRBD1; v_call: TRBV6-1; clone_size: many; cdr3_nt: TGTGCCAGCATTGTGGGACAGGGGCTAACTGAAGCTTTCTTT; cdr3_aa: CASIVGQGLTEAFF
cdr3_length: 13; j_call: TRBJ1-5; d_call: NA; v_call: TRBV9; clone_size: few; cdr3_nt: TGTGCCAGCAGCCCACAGGGAGCCGGGCCCCAGCATTTT; cdr3_aa: CASSPQGAGPQHF
cdr3_length: 15; j_call: TRBJ2-7; d_call: NA; v_call: TRBV5-5; clone_size: NA; cdr3_nt: TGTGCCAGCAGCTTGGGCCCCGGACAGACCTACGAGCAGTACTTC; cdr3_aa: CASSLGPGQTYEQYF
cdr3_length: 15; j_call: TRBJ1-1; d_call: NA; v_call: TRBV5-1; clone_size: many; cdr3_nt: TGCGCCAGCAGCTCAGAACAGAGATTGAACACTGAAGCTTTCTTT; cdr3_aa: CASSSEQRLNTEAFF
cdr3_length: 13; j_call: TRBJ1-1; d_call: NA; v_call: TRBV7-3; clone_size: many; cdr3_nt: TGTGCCAGCAGCTTATTCCTTTCCTCTGAAGCTTTCTTT; cdr3_aa: CASSLFLSSEAFF
cdr3_length: 14; j_call: TRBJ1-2; d_call: TRBD1; v_call: TRBV7-8; clone_size: many; cdr3_nt: TGTGCCAGCACCCTGGACAGGGTATGGGGCGGCTACACCTTC; cdr3_aa: CASTLDRVWGGYTF
cdr3_length: 13; j_call: TRBJ2-5; d_call: NA; v_call: TRBV4-1; clone_size: many; cdr3_nt: TGCGCCAGCAGCCAAGCCACAATAGAGACCCAGTACTTC; cdr3_aa: CASSQATIETQYF
cdr3_length: 13; j_call: TRBJ1-4; d_call: NA; v_call: TRBV13; clone_size: many; cdr3_nt: TGTGCCAGCAGCTTAGGTGCGGCGGAAAAACTGTTTTTT; cdr3_aa: CASSLGAAEKLFF
cdr3_length: 13; j_call: TRBJ1-4; d_call: TRBD1; v_call: TRBV12-3/TRBV12-4; clone_size: few; cdr3_nt: TGTGCCAGCAGTCCTGGACAGGACGGCAAACTGTTTTTT; cdr3_aa: CASSPGQDGKLFF
cdr3_length: 15; j_call: TRBJ1-1; d_call: TRBD1; v_call: TRBV4-2; clone_size: many; cdr3_nt: TGTGCCAGCAGCCAAGACACAGGGGAAGACACTGAAGCTTTCTTT; cdr3_aa: CASSQDTGEDTEAFF
cdr3_length: 13; j_call: TRBJ2-5; d_call: NA; v_call: TRBV18; clone_size: NA; cdr3_nt: TGTGCCAGCTCACCACCAGGCCGAGAGACCCAGTACTTC; cdr3_aa: CASSPPGRETQYF
cdr3_length: 14; j_call: TRBJ1-5; d_call: NA; v_call: TRBV7-2; clone_size: many; cdr3_nt: TGTGCCAGCAGCTTAGCGGGGATTCATCAGCCCCAGCATTTT; cdr3_aa: CASSLAGIHQPQHF
cdr3_length: 15; j_call: TRBJ1-1; d_call: NA; v_call: TRBV7-9; clone_size: NA; cdr3_nt: TGTGTCAGCAGCGTACAGAGCGGGATGGGGACTGAAGCTTTCTTT; cdr3_aa: CVSSVQSGMGTEAFF
cdr3_length: 13; j_call: TRBJ1-2; d_call: TRBD1; v_call: TRBV4-3; clone_size: few; cdr3_nt: TGCGCCAGCAGCCGAGGACAGGGTTGGGGCTACACCTTC; cdr3_aa: CASSRGQGWGYTF
cdr3_length: 15; j_call: TRBJ2-1; d_call: NA; v_call: TRBV7-2; clone_size: many; cdr3_nt: TGTGCCAGCAGCAGATTAGGGGGGGCTTGGAATGAGCAGTTCTTC; cdr3_aa: CASSRLGGAWNEQFF
cdr3_length: 13; j_call: TRBJ1-2; d_call: NA; v_call: TRBV29-1; clone_size: many; cdr3_nt: TGCAGCGTTGAAGATTTTGGAAGGGATGGCTACACCTTC; cdr3_aa: CSVEDFGRDGYTF
cdr3_length: 13; j_call: TRBJ1-3; d_call: NA; v_call: TRBV6-5; clone_size: many; cdr3_nt: TGTGCCAGCAGACTACAGGGCTGGGGCGCCATATATTTT; cdr3_aa: CASRLQGWGAIYF
cdr3_length: 11; j_call: TRBJ2-1; d_call: NA; v_call: TRBV24-1; clone_size: many; cdr3_nt: TGTGCCACCAGTGATTCCGGGGAGCAGTTCTTC; cdr3_aa: CATSDSGEQFF
cdr3_length: 16; j_call: TRBJ2-4; d_call: NA; v_call: TRBV7-9; clone_size: many; cdr3_nt: TGTGCCAGCAGCCCTTCGTTCCCTCTAGCCAAAAACATTCAGTACTTC; cdr3_aa: CASSPSFPLAKNIQYF
cdr3_length: 14; j_call: TRBJ1-1; d_call: NA; v_call: TRBV7-6; clone_size: few; cdr3_nt: TGTGCCAGCAGCTTAGTTTTTCCGGATTCTGAAGCTTTCTTT; cdr3_aa: CASSLVFPDSEAFF
cdr3_length: 16; j_call: TRBJ1-3; d_call: NA; v_call: TRBV11-2; clone_size: many; cdr3_nt: TGTGCCAGCAGCTTAGTTTGGTGGTCATCTGGAAACACCATATATTTT; cdr3_aa: CASSLVWWSSGNTIYF
cdr3_length: 11; j_call: TRBJ1-1; d_call: NA; v_call: TRBV12-3/TRBV12-4; clone_size: many; cdr3_nt: TGTGCCAGCAGTTTTTTGTCTGAAGCTTTCTTT; cdr3_aa: CASSFLSEAFF
cdr3_length: 14; j_call: TRBJ1-1; d_call: NA; v_call: TRBV11-2; clone_size: many; cdr3_nt: TGTGCCAGCAGCTTAGAGGGGAGCAGGACCAAAGCTTTCTTT; cdr3_aa: CASSLEGSRTKAFF
cdr3_length: 14; j_call: TRBJ1-2; d_call: NA; v_call: TRBV3-1; clone_size: NA; cdr3_nt: TGTGCCAGCAGCCAAGATCAGACCAGTCTAGGCTACACCTTC; cdr3_aa: CASSQDQTSLGYTF
cdr3_length: 15; j_call: TRBJ2-1; d_call: TRBD2; v_call: TRBV18; clone_size: many; cdr3_nt: TGTGCCAGCTCACCCTACCGGCGGGGGTACAATGAGCAGTTCTTC; cdr3_aa: CASSPYRRGYNEQFF
cdr3_length: 14; j_call: TRBJ2-7; d_call: NA; v_call: TRBV7-2; clone_size: many; cdr3_nt: TGTGCCAGCAGCTCCCGATACAGGGACTACGAGCAGTACTTC; cdr3_aa: CASSSRYRDYEQYF
cdr3_length: 14; j_call: TRBJ1-1; d_call: TRBD1; v_call: TRBV28; clone_size: many; cdr3_nt: TGTGCCAGCAGTGTGGACAGGGGATACAGTGAAGCTTTCTTT; cdr3_aa: CASSVDRGYSEAFF
cdr3_length: 17; j_call: TRBJ1-6; d_call: NA; v_call: TRBV5-6; clone_size: many; cdr3_nt: TGTGCCAGCAGCTTGGAAACTGGAAGCTCCTATAATTCACCCCTCCACTTT; cdr3_aa: CASSLETGSSYNSPLHF
cdr3_length: 16; j_call: TRBJ2-7; d_call: NA; v_call: TRBV7-6; clone_size: many; cdr3_nt: TGTGCCAGCAGCTTAGGAGTACCCCCCGCGGGCTACGAGCAGTACTTC; cdr3_aa: CASSLGVPPAGYEQYF
cdr3_length: 15; j_call: TRBJ1-2; d_call: NA; v_call: TRBV29-1; clone_size: many; cdr3_nt: TGCAGCGTTGAAAGGGGCCGGGCAGGGGACTATGGCTACACCTTC; cdr3_aa: CSVERGRAGDYGYTF
cdr3_length: 14; j_call: TRBJ1-2; d_call: NA; v_call: TRBV6-5; clone_size: many; cdr3_nt: TGTGCCAGCACTAGAACGGGGCGAAGCTATGGCTACACCTTC; cdr3_aa: CASTRTGRSYGYTF
cdr3_length: 15; j_call: TRBJ2-3; d_call: NA; v_call: TRBV6-6; clone_size: few; cdr3_nt: TGTGCCAGCAGTAATAGCGGATCAAACACAGATACGCAGTATTTT; cdr3_aa: CASSNSGSNTDTQYF
cdr3_length: 11; j_call: TRBJ1-1; d_call: TRBD1; v_call: TRBV27; clone_size: many; cdr3_nt: TGTGCCAGCAACGGACAGGGCAGAAGGATCTTT; cdr3_aa: CASNGQGRRIF